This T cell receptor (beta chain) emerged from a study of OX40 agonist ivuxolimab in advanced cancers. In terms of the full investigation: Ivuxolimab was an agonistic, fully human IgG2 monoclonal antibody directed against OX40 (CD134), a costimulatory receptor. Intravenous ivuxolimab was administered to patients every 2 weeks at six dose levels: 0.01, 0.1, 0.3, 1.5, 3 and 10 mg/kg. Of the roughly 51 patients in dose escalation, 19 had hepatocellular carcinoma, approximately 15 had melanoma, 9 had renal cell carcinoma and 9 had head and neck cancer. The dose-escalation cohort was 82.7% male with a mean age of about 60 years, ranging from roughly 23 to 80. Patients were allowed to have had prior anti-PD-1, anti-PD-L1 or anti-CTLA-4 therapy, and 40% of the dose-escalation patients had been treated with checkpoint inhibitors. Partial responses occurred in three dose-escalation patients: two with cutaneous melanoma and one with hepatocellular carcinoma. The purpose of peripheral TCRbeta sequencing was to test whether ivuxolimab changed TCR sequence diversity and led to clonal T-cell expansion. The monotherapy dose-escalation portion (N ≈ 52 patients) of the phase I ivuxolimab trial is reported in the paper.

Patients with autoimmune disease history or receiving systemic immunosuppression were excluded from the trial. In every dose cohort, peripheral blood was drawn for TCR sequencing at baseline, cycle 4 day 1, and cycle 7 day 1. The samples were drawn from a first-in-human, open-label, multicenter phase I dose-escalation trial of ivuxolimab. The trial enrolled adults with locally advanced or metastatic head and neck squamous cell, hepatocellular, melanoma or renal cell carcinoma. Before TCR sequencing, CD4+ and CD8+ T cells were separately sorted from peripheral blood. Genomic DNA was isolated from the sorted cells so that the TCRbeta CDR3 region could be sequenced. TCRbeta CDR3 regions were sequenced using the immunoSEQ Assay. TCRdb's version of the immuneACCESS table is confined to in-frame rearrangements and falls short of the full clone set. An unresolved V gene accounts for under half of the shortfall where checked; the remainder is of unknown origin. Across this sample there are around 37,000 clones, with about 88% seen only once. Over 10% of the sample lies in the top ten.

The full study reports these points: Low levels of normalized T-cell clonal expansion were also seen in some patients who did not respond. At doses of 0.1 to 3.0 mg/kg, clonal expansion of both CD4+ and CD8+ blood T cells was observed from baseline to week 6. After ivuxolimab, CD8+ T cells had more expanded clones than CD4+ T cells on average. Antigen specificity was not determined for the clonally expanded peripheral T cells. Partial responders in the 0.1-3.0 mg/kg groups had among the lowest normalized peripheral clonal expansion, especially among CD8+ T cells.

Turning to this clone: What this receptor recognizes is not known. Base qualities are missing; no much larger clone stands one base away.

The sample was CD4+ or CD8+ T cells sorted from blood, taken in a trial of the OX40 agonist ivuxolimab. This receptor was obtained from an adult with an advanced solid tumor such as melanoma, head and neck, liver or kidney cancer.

DNA sequence: TGTGCCAGCAGCCCAGCGACGGGCCATGGCTACACCTTC. Its product reads: CASSPATGHGYTF. The rearranged chain carries TRBV7-9 and TRBJ1-2; the D gene assignment is ambiguous. CDR1 SEHNR and CDR2 FQNEAQ were looked up in the germline V gene (reference sequence). V is reduced by 5 bases and J by 6 bases, leaving a spacing of 13 bases between them. The CDR3 has 13 amino acids, counting the end cysteine and phenylalanine. Kept here is only the CDR3 DNA, which spans 39 bases and is read in frame from base 1.